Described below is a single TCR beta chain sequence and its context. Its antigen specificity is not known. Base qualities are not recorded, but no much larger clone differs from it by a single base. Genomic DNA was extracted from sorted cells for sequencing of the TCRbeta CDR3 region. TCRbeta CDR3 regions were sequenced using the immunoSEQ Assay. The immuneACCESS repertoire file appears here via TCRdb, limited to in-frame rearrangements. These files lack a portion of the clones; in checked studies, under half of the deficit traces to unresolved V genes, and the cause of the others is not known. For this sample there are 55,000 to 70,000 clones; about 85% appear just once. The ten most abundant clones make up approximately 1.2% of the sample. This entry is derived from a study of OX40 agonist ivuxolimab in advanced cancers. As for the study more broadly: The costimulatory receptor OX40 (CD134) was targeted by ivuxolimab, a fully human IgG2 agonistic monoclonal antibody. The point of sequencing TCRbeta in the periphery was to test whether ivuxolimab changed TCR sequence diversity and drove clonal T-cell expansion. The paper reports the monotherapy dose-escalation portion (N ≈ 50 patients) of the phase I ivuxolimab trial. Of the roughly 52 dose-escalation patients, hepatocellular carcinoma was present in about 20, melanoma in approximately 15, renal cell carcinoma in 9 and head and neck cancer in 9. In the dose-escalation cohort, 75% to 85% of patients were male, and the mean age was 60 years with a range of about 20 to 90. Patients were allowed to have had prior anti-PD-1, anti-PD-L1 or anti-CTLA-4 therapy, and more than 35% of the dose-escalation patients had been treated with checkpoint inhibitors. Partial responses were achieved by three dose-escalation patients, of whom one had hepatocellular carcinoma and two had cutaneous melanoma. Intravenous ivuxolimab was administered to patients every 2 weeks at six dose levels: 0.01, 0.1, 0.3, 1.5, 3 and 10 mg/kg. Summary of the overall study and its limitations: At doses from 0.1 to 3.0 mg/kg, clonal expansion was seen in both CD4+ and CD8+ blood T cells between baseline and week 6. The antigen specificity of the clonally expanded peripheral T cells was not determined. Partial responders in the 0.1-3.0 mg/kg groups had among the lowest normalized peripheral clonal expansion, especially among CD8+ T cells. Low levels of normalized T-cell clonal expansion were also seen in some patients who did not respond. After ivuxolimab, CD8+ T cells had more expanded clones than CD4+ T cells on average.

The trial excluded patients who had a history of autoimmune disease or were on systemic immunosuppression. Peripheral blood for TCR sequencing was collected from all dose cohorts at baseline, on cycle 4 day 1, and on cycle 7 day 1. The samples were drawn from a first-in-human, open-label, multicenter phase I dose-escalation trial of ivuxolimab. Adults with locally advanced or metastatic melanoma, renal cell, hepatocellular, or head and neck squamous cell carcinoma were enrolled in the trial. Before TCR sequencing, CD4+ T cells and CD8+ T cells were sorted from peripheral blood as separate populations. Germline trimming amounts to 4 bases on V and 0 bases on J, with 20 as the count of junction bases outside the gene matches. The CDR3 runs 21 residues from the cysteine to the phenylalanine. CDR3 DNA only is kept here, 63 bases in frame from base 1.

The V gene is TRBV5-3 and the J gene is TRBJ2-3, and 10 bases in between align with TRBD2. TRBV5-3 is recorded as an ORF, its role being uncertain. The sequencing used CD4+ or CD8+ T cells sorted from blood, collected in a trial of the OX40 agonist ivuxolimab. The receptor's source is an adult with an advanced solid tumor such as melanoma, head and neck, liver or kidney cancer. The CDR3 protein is CARSRGEGGLAALFSTDTQYF. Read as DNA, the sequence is TGTGCCAGAAGCAGAGGGGAAGGTGGACTAGCGGCCCTCTTCAGCACAGATACGCAGTATTTT.